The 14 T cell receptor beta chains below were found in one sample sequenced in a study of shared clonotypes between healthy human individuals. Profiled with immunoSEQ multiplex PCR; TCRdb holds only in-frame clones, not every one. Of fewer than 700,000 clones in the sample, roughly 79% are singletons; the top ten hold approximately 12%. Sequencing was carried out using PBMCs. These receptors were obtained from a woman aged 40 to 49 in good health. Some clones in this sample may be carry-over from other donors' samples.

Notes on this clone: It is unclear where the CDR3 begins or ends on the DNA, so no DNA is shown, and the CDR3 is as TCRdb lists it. The CDR3 sequence is CASSMPDFREQFF. V gene TRBV18 combines with J gene TRBJ2-1; TRBD2, the D gene given by the table, was not confirmed from the DNA. The CDR3 numbers 13 amino acids, ends counted. Germline lookup yields CDR1 KGHSH and CDR2 LQKENI.

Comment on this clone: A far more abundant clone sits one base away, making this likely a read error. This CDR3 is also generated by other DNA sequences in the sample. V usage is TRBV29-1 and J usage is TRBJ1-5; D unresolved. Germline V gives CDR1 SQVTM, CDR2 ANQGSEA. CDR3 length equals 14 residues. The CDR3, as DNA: TGCAGCGTTGGAGAGCAATATAGCAATCAGCCCCAGCATTTC. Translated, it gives CSVGEQYSNQPQHF.

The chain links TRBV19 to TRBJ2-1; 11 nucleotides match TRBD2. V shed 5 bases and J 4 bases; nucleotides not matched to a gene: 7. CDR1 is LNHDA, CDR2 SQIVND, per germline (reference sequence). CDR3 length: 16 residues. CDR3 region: CASSVSGTSGYNEQFF. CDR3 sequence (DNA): TGTGCCAGTAGTGTCTCCGGGACTAGCGGATACAATGAGCAGTTCTTC.

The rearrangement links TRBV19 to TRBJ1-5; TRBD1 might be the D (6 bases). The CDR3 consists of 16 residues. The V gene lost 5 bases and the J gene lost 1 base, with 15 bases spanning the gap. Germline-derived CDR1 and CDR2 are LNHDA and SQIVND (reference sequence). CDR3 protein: CASSGGGSVSNQPQHF. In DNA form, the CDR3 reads TGTGCCAGTAGTGGGGGGGGCAGTGTGAGCAATCAGCCCCAGCATTTT.

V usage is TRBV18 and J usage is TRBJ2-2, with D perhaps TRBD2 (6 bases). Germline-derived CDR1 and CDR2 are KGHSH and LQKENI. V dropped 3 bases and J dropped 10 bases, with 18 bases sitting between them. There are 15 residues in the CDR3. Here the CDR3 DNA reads TGTGCCAGCTCACCTAGCGGAGTACTACCTGCGGAGCTGTTTTTT. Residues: CASSPSGVLPAELFF.

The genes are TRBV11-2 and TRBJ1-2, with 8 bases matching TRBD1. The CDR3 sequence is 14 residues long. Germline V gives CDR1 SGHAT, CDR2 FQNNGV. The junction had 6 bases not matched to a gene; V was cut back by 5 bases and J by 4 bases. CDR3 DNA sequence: TGTGCCAGCAGCAAAGCCGGGACAGGCTATGGCTACACCTTC. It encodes CASSKAGTGYGYTF.

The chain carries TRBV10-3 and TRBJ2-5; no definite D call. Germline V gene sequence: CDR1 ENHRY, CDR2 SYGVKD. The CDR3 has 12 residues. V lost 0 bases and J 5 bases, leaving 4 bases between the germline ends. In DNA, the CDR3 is TGTGCCATCAGTGAGTCGGAGGAGACCCAGTACTTC. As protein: CAISESEETQYF.

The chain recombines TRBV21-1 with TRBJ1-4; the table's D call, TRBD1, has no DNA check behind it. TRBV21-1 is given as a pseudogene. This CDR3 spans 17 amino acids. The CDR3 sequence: CASSKNTPGVEGEKLFF. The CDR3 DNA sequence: TGTGCCAGCAGCAAGAACACCCCAGGGGTTGAAGGTGAAAAACTGTTTTTT.

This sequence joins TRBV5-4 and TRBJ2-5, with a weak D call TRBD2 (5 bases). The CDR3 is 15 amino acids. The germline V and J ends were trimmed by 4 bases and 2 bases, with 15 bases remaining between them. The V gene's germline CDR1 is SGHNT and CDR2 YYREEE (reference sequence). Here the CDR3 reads CASSPQRSTQETQYF. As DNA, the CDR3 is TGTGCCAGCAGCCCACAGCGGAGTACACAAGAGACCCAGTACTTC.

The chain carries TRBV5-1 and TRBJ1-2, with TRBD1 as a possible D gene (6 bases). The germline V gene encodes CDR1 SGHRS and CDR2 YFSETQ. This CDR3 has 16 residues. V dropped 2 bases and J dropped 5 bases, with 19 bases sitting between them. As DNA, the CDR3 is TGCGCCAGCAGCTTCCGGACAGCCCGCGGGGATTATGGCTACACCTTC. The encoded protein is CASSFRTARGDYGYTF. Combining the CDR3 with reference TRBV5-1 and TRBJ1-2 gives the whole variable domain KAGVTQTPRYLIKTRGQQVTLSCSPISGHRSVSWYQQTPGQGLQFLFEYFSETQRNKGNFPGRFSGRQFSNSRSEMNVSTLELGDSALYLCASSFRTARGDYGYTFGSGTRLTVV.

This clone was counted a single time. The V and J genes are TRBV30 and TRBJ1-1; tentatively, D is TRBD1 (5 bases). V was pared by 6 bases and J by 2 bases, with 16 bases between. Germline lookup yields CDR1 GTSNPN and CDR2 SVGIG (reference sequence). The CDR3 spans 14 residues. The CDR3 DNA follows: TGTGCCTGTAGAAGAATAGGGGTCAACACTGAAGCTTTCTTT. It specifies CACRRIGVNTEAFF.

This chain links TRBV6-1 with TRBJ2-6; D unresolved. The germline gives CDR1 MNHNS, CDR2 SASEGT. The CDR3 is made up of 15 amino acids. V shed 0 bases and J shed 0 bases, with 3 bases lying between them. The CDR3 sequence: CASSEADSGANVLTF. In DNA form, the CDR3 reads TGTGCCAGCAGTGAAGCGGACTCTGGGGCCAACGTCCTGACTTTC.

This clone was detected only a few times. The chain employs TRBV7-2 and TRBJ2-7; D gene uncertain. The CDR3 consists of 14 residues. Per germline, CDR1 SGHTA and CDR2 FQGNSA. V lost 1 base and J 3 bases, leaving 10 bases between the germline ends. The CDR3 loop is CASSLGPEVYEQYF. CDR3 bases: TGTGCCAGCAGCTTAGGACCCGAGGTCTACGAGCAGTACTTC.

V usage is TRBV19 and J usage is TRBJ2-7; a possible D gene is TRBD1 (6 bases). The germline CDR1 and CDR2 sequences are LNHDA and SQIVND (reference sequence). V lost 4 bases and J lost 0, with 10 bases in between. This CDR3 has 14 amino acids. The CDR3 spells CASSNRDNSYEQYF. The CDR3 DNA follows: TGTGCCAGTAGTAACCGGGACAACTCCTACGAGCAGTACTTC.